Sequencing of this T cell receptor (beta chain) was carried out in a study of T cell repertoires and HLA-DP antigens. A single count supports this clone. Its antigen is unidentified. Here immunoSEQ multiplex PCR was the method, and the copy in TCRdb shows in-frame clones only, minus some. Among almost 90,000 clones, around 86% were seen once, and the ten largest hold 1.5% to 2%. The CDR3 sequence is 16 residues long. The sequence was obtained from a man over 45 in good health and CMV-seronegative. The source material was CD4+ T cells from PBMCs. This chain uses TRBV12-2 with TRBJ2-2; the table's D call, TRBD2, was not checked against the DNA. TRBV12-2 is an annotated pseudogene. CDR3 DNA sequence: TGTGCAAGTCGCTGCGGACTAGCGGGAGCTACCGGGGAGCTGTTTTTT. Its translation is CASRCGLAGATGELFF.